Presented here are 31 T cell receptor beta chains from one specimen sequenced in a study of CXCR3-negative and CXCR3-positive naive CD8 T cells. Researchers prepared the TRB cDNA libraries using 5' RACE with UMI labels. With the 5' RACE reads reprocessed, TCRdb shows one record per CDR3 protein and no DNA. The sample has approximately 70,000 distinct CDR3 sequences, and its top ten clones hold around 1.4%. The specimen sequenced was naive CXCR3- CD8+ T cells from blood. The sample's subset: CD45RO-CCR7+CD27+CD95- naive CD8+ T cells lacking CXCR3 (TNR3-). All receptors derive from a human donor in good health. Some clones in this sample may be carry-over from other donors' samples.

The J gene is TRBJ2-1, the V gene TRBV21-1; no DNA is available, so the TRBD2 call from TCRdb remains unchecked. TRBV21-1 is tagged as a pseudogene. This CDR3 has 15 amino acids. CDR3 sequence reads: CASRKLRLAGYEQFF.

The chain uses TRBV4-3 and TRBJ1-2. Germline loops: CDR1 LGHNA, CDR2 YSLEER. The CDR3 has 14 amino acids. CDR3: CASSQESGSIGYTF.

V gene TRBV4-3 combines with J gene TRBJ2-3; TCRdb selects TRBD1, and the lack of DNA leaves this call unchecked. The CDR3 runs to 17 residues. Germline-derived CDR1 and CDR2 are LGHNA and YSLEER. The CDR3 reads CASSQLPLTGGTDTQYF.

The chain combines TRBV28 with TRBJ2-1. Germline assignment: CDR1 MDHEN and CDR2 SYDVKM. The CDR3 extends over 13 amino acids. CDR3 sequence: CASSLRVYNEQFF.

The rearrangement links TRBV20-1 to TRBJ1-2; TCRdb outputs TRBD1, but without DNA this stays unchecked. CDR3 length equals 15 residues. The germline V gene encodes CDR1 DFQATT and CDR2 SNEGSKA (reference sequence). The CDR3 spells CSAGGGQDEAYGYTF.

The chain employs TRBV20-1 and TRBJ2-5; the TCRdb D gene call, TRBD1, has no DNA to confirm it. Germline CDR1 reads DFQATT; CDR2 reads SNEGSKA (reference sequence). This CDR3 has 14 residues. This CDR3 is CSARGLGAGETQYF.

The chain joins TRBV7-3 to TRBJ2-7; the TCRdb D gene call, TRBD2, has no DNA to confirm it. Germline V CDR1 and CDR2: SGHTA, FQGTGA. This CDR3 is 14 amino acids long. This CDR3 is CASSPGLADYEQYF.

This chain's CDR3 is CAISESSLAGVETEQYF. J is TRBJ2-7 and V is TRBV10-3; TCRdb's D gene call, TRBD2, goes unchecked for lack of DNA. The CDR3 length is 17 residues. The V gene's germline CDR1 is ENHRY and CDR2 SYGVKD.

V usage is TRBV29-1 and J usage is TRBJ2-3; the D gene TCRdb calls, TRBD2, cannot be checked with no DNA. The CDR3 extends over 15 amino acids. Germline CDR1 SQVTM, CDR2 ANQGSEA. The CDR3 here is CSVDGTRVNTDTQYF.

This chain uses TRBV28 with TRBJ2-7; the D call of TRBD2 rests on TCRdb alone, since no DNA is present to check it. The CDR3 sequence is 16 residues long. Germline V CDR1 and CDR2: MDHEN, SYDVKM. CDR3 residues: CASSSRVKREGYEQYF.

CDR3 sequence reads: CASSLEVGGASGGVSYNEQFF. The chain joins TRBV7-8 to TRBJ2-1; absent DNA, TCRdb's TRBD2 call cannot be checked. This CDR3 comprises 21 residues. Germline values: CDR1 SGHVS, CDR2 FQNEAQ. Full variable domain (remainder filled in from reference TRBV7-8 and TRBJ2-1): GAGVSQSPRYKVAKRGQDVALRCDPISGHVSLFWYQQALGQGPEFLTYFQNEAQLDKSGLPSDRFFAERPEGSVSTLKIQRTQQEDSAVYLCASSLEVGGASGGVSYNEQFFGPGTRLTVL.

This chain uses TRBV4-3 with TRBJ2-1; there is no DNA to check the TCRdb D call of TRBD1. CDR1 is LGHNA and CDR2 is YSLEER in the germline V gene. The CDR3 length is 15 residues. The CDR3 spells CASSQDPQGYNEQFF.

The rearrangement links TRBV4-3 to TRBJ2-3. Germline values: CDR1 LGHNA, CDR2 YSLEER. The CDR3 is 14 amino acids. The CDR3 spells CASSQVKLRDPQYF.

The rearrangement joins TRBV28 to TRBJ2-7; TCRdb indicates TRBD2, and absent DNA this call remains unverified. CDR1 and CDR2 (germline): MDHEN, SYDVKM. This CDR3 spans 14 amino acids. The CDR3 loop reads CASSSGLRVYEQYF.

The gene calls are TRBV29-1 and TRBJ2-1; the TCRdb call, TRBD1, lacks DNA for checking. CDR1 is SQVTM and CDR2 is ANQGSEA in the germline V gene. CDR3 length: 18 residues. The CDR3 region is CSVEDPYLEGASLNEQFF.

This chain joins TRBV6-6 and TRBJ1-2. The CDR3 has 15 amino acids. From germline, CDR1 is MNHNY and CDR2 SVGAGI (reference sequence). The CDR3 loop is CASSQTGTAIKGYTF.

The chain's CDR3 is CASSFTRAGTEGYTF. This chain joins TRBV7-9 and TRBJ1-2; TCRdb's D call of TRBD1 is untestable without DNA. Germline assignment: CDR1 SEHNR and CDR2 FQNEAQ (reference sequence). This CDR3 has 15 residues.

The rearrangement uses TRBV19 and TRBJ2-1. Per the germline V gene, CDR1 is LNHDA and CDR2 is SQIVND (reference sequence). The CDR3 covers 14 residues. The CDR3 sequence: CASSIGAINNEQFF.

The chain recombines TRBV7-8 with TRBJ2-1. This CDR3 contains 12 residues. Germline CDR1 and CDR2: SGHVS and FQNEAQ. CDR3 sequence reads: CASSLGDNEQFF.

The chain employs TRBV4-2 and TRBJ1-6. The germline CDR1 and CDR2 sequences are LGHNA and YNFKEQ. The length of the CDR3 is 18 residues. The CDR3 protein is CASSQVGTASAISSPLHF.

This sequence joins TRBV5-1 and TRBJ2-4; the TRBD1 assignment by TCRdb is unverifiable without DNA. The germline V gene encodes CDR1 SGHRS and CDR2 YFSETQ. The CDR3 has 14 amino acids. The CDR3 protein is CASSLVSGAGIQYF.

This chain joins TRBV27 and TRBJ1-3. From germline, CDR1 is MNHEY and CDR2 SMNVEV (reference sequence). The CDR3 runs 13 residues. The CDR3 loop reads CASRGVSGNTIYF.

The chain links TRBV29-1 to TRBJ1-3; TCRdb indicates TRBD1, and absent DNA this call remains unverified. Germline V CDR1 and CDR2: SQVTM, ANQGSEA. CDR3 length: 12 amino acids. The CDR3 here is CSVGQGLNTIYF.

V usage is TRBV28 and J usage is TRBJ2-3. This CDR3 is built from 14 residues. Germline V lookup: CDR1 MDHEN, CDR2 SYDVKM. Here the CDR3 reads CASGWGLGTDTQYF. The entire variable domain, with the rest obtained from reference TRBV28 and TRBJ2-3, is as follows: DVKVTQSSRYLVKRTGEKVFLECVQDMDHENMFWYRQDPGLGLRLIYFSYDVKMKEKGDIPEGYSVSREKKERFSLILESASTNQTSMYLCASGWGLGTDTQYFGPGTRLTVL.

V is TRBV20-1 and J is TRBJ2-7; no DNA is available, so the TRBD2 call from TCRdb remains unchecked. This CDR3 has 15 residues. CDR1 DFQATT and CDR2 SNEGSKA come from the germline V gene (reference sequence). CDR3 amino acids: CSAEASSGISYEQYF.

The chain is built from TRBV29-1 and TRBJ2-1; TCRdb names TRBD2, which stays unverified in the absence of DNA. Germline-derived CDR1 and CDR2 are SQVTM and ANQGSEA. The CDR3 spans 14 residues. CDR3 loop: CSVEGLAGDNEQFF.

The rearrangement links TRBV7-8 to TRBJ2-3; TCRdb returns TRBD2, unconfirmable since there is no DNA. Germline values: CDR1 SGHVS, CDR2 FQNEAQ. This CDR3 spans 18 amino acids. This CDR3 is CASSPRLVPLGEGDTQYF.

The V gene is TRBV15, the J gene TRBJ1-5. This CDR3 contains 15 residues. Germline V gene data show CDR1 as LNHNV and CDR2 as YYDKDF (reference sequence). CDR3 sequence reads: CATSTGTLSNQPQHF.

The chain couples TRBV7-9 to TRBJ2-1; TCRdb selects TRBD1, and the lack of DNA leaves this call unchecked. The V gene's germline CDR1 is SEHNR and CDR2 FQNEAQ (reference sequence). CDR3 length: 14 amino acids. This CDR3 is CASSPLSPYNEQFF.

The chain joins TRBV6-5 to TRBJ2-2. The CDR3 runs to 16 residues. Germline CDR1 is MNHEY and CDR2 is SVGAGI. CDR3 in amino acids: CASSYSIFGYGGELFF.

The chain is built from TRBV7-2 and TRBJ2-3; the TCRdb D gene call, TRBD2, has no DNA to confirm it. CDR3 length: 14 amino acids. CDR1 is SGHTA and CDR2 is FQGNSA in the germline V gene. This chain's CDR3 is CASSYWAFTDTQYF.